These 24 T cell receptor beta chains came from one sample sequenced in a study of long-term antiretroviral therapy in people with HIV. Sequencing relied on immunoSEQ assay v3.0, run at survey level. Profiling relied on immunoSEQ multiplex PCR, and the TCRdb table lists in-frame clones only, not all of them. The sample carries approximately 17,000 clones, 65% to 85% recorded once. The material was unsorted PBMCs, obtained 2.5 years before starting antiretroviral therapy. The receptors originated from a woman aged 50 to 60 with HIV.

V usage is TRBV2 and J usage is TRBJ1-3; the D is unclear. CDR3 size: 12 residues. CDR1 SNHLY and CDR2 FYNNEI come from the germline V gene. V dropped 7 bases and J dropped 2 bases, with 6 bases sitting between them. CDR3 region: CASKGAGNTIYF. CDR3 in DNA: TGTGCCAGCAAAGGAGCTGGAAACACCATATATTTT.

The table lists this clone with a few counts. The V gene is TRBV6-1, the J gene TRBJ1-1; no reliable D call. The CDR3 has 12 residues. V was pared by 5 bases and J by 3 bases, with 7 bases between. The V gene's germline CDR1 is MNHNS and CDR2 SASEGT. Here the CDR3 DNA reads TGTGCCAGCAGTCTTGGACACACTGAAGCTTTCTTT. Its protein product is CASSLGHTEAFF.

V is TRBV6-1 and J is TRBJ2-7; 8 positions agree with TRBD1. V was clipped by 2 bases and J by 4 bases; unmatched bases: 16. The CDR3 runs 18 residues. The germline CDR1 and CDR2 sequences are MNHNS and SASEGT. The CDR3 DNA is TGTGCCAGCAGTGAATTTTCTTGGGTATCGGACAGGGCTTACGAGCAGTACTTC. Encoded protein: CASSEFSWVSDRAYEQYF.

The V and J genes are TRBV19 and TRBJ1-1; possibly TRBD1 for D (5 bases). The CDR3 is 13 amino acids. Germline assignment: CDR1 LNHDA and CDR2 SQIVND (reference sequence). Trimming stripped 4 bases from V and 5 bases from J, with 11 bases between. CDR3 loop: CASSNGGPTEAFF. The CDR3 DNA sequence: TGTGCCAGTAGTAATGGGGGTCCGACTGAAGCTTTCTTT.

The V call is TRBV6-1, the J call TRBJ2-7, with no clear D. Germline CDR1 is MNHNS and CDR2 is SASEGT. V gave up 8 bases and J gave up 0 bases, with 11 bases separating them. The CDR3 length is 13 residues. The CDR3 reads CASEAVSSYEQYF. The CDR3 DNA reads as TGTGCCAGCGAGGCGGTCAGCTCCTACGAGCAGTACTTC.

Regarding this clone: Other DNA sequences from this sample encode an identical CDR3 as well. The chain couples TRBV5-5 to TRBJ2-1; D remains ambiguous. There are 13 residues in the CDR3. V lost 2 bases to trimming and J lost 4 bases, with 7 bases between them. CDR1 is SGHKS, CDR2 YYEKEE, per germline (reference sequence). The CDR3: CASSLDSYNEQFF. CDR3 bases: TGTGCCAGCAGCTTAGACTCATACAATGAGCAGTTCTTC.

The V gene is TRBV4-1, the J gene TRBJ1-2; D call uncertain. Trimming took off 1 base at V and 5 bases at J, with 5 bases between the two ends. The CDR3 length is 12 residues. Germline CDR1 and CDR2: MGHRA and YSYEKL. The CDR3, as DNA: TGCGCCAGCAGCCAAGTCGGGTATGGCTACACCTTC. Protein product: CASSQVGYGYTF.

The chain joins TRBV15 to TRBJ2-3; TRBD2 aligns across 8 bases. This CDR3 has 16 amino acids. V lost 3 bases, J lost 1 base, and 6 bases stayed unmatched. Germline V CDR1 and CDR2: LNHNV, YYDKDF (reference sequence). CDR3 sequence reads: CATSRAFSGGTDTQYF. As DNA, the CDR3 is TGTGCCACCAGCAGGGCTTTTAGCGGGGGCACAGATACGCAGTATTTT.

This chain connects TRBV7-9 to TRBJ2-1; the match to TRBD2 covers 14 bases. Trimming cost V 5 bases and J 4 bases; bases outside gene matches: 4. The CDR3 runs to 16 residues. Germline V gene lookup returns CDR1 SEHNR and CDR2 FQNEAQ (reference sequence). DNA of the CDR3: TGTGCCAGCAGCCTTGGACTAGCGGGGGGTTACAATGAGCAGTTCTTC. Protein: CASSLGLAGGYNEQFF.

The gene calls are TRBV7-2 and TRBJ2-1; maybe TRBD2 (5 bases). Germline V gene data show CDR1 as SGHTA and CDR2 as FQGNSA. V was cut by 2 bases and J by 10 bases, with 18 bases left in between. The CDR3 covers 15 residues. CDR3: CASSLNGEGFMEQFF. The CDR3 DNA follows: TGTGCCAGCAGCTTAAACGGTGAGGGCTTCATGGAGCAGTTCTTC.

The V call is TRBV4-1, the J call TRBJ2-2; the D gene could be TRBD1 or TRBD2 (5 bases each). CDR3 length equals 15 residues. Germline V CDR1 and CDR2: MGHRA, YSYEKL. The V end lost 4 bases, the J end lost 2 bases, and 11 bases lay between the germline ends. The chain's CDR3 is CASSPGRGNTGELFF. In nucleotides, the CDR3 is TGCGCCAGCAGCCCGGGACGGGGAAACACCGGGGAGCTGTTTTTT.

Here the CDR3 DNA reads TGTGCCAGCAGCTTAAATCTTCTAGCGGGGGGGAAAGATACGCAGTATTTT. As protein: CASSLNLLAGGKDTQYF. V and J are TRBV7-3 and TRBJ2-3; 12 bases agree with TRBD2. V shed 1 base, J shed 5 bases, and the junction held 7 bases outside the gene matches. CDR3 length: 17 residues. Germline V gene sequence: CDR1 SGHTA, CDR2 FQGTGA.

V is TRBV9 and J is TRBJ2-2; D gene unclear. V lost 0 bases to trimming and J lost 1 base, with 4 bases between them. The CDR3 spans 14 residues. Germline assignment: CDR1 SGDLS and CDR2 YYNGEE. The chain's CDR3 is CASSVAENTGELFF. The CDR3 coding sequence is TGTGCCAGCAGCGTAGCGGAGAACACCGGGGAGCTGTTTTTT.

This clone has more than one count but fewer than ten. The chain has TRBV21-1 and TRBJ2-7; no DNA check was done on the table's D call, TRBD2. TRBV21-1 is an annotated pseudogene. The CDR3 runs to 15 residues. CDR3 region: CASSKDGGFRYEQYV. CDR3 DNA: TGTGCCAGCAGCAAAGATGGAGGGTTCAGGTACGAGCAGTACGTC.

The rearrangement joins TRBV10-2 to TRBJ2-5; D is unclear. The germline V gene encodes CDR1 WSHSY and CDR2 SAAADI. V was clipped by 1 base and J by 1 base, with 10 bases between them. This CDR3 has 15 amino acids. CDR3: CASSEFLAVQETQYF. CDR3 bases: TGCGCCAGCAGTGAGTTCCTGGCGGTCCAAGAGACCCAGTACTTC.

This chain joins TRBV30 and TRBJ1-1, with TRBD1 matching 8 bases. CDR1 GTSNPN and CDR2 SVGIG come from the germline V gene (reference sequence). V was pared by 2 bases and J by 3 bases, with 14 bases of the junction left unmatched. This CDR3 has 17 amino acids. CDR3 amino acids: CAWSPPGQGGLHTEAFF. The CDR3 DNA is TGTGCCTGGAGTCCCCCCGGACAGGGAGGCCTACACACTGAAGCTTTCTTT.

The chain combines TRBV7-6 with TRBJ1-3; D is undetermined. The germline V and J ends were trimmed by 0 bases and 0 bases, with 9 bases remaining between them. CDR3 length equals 16 residues. Germline CDR1 is SGHVS and CDR2 is FNYEAQ. CDR3 protein: CASSLAAGTSGNTIYF. CDR3 nucleotides: TGTGCCAGCAGCTTAGCGGCCGGAACCTCTGGAAACACCATATATTTT. The variable domain in full, with the rest retrieved from reference TRBV7-6 and TRBJ1-3, is GAGVSQSPRYKVTKRGQDVALRCDPISGHVSLYWYRQALGQGPEFLTYFNYEAQQDKSGLPNDRFSAERPEGSISTLTIQRTEQRDSAMYRCASSLAAGTSGNTIYFGEGSWLTVV.

This chain uses TRBV29-1 with TRBJ2-7; tentative D call: TRBD1 (6 bases). CDR3 length: 13 amino acids. From germline, CDR1 is SQVTM and CDR2 ANQGSEA. Trimming pared 7 bases from V and 6 bases from J, leaving 19 bases between. CDR3 DNA: TGCAGCGCCCTCGGGCAGGGGTCTGCCGAGCAGTACTTC. Protein: CSALGQGSAEQYF.

This chain links TRBV10-3 with TRBJ2-1; 9 bases map to TRBD2. Looked up from germline, CDR1 is ENHRY and CDR2 is SYGVKD. The CDR3 runs 16 residues. After removal of 4 bases from V and 7 bases from J, the junction contained 11 bases not matched to a gene. This CDR3 is CAISVGAAGGLNEQFF. The CDR3 DNA reads as TGTGCCATCAGTGTTGGTGCGGCGGGGGGGCTGAATGAGCAGTTCTTC.

The V gene is TRBV20-1, the J gene TRBJ2-3; no definite D call. The CDR3 spans 11 residues. Germline V gene lookup returns CDR1 DFQATT and CDR2 SNEGSKA (reference sequence). The CDR3 DNA reads TGCAGCCAACTAAATCCAGATACGCAGTATTTT. The encoded protein is CSQLNPDTQYF.

The chain couples TRBV4-1 to TRBJ1-4; 8 bases line up with TRBD1. V shed 0 bases, J shed 7 bases, and the junction held 7 bases outside the gene matches. The length of the CDR3 is 16 residues. Per the germline V gene, CDR1 is MGHRA and CDR2 is YSYEKL. In DNA, the CDR3 is TGCGCCAGCAGCCAAGAAGGACGGACAGGGCGTGAAAAACTGTTTTTT. This sequence encodes CASSQEGRTGREKLFF.

V gene TRBV30 combines with J gene TRBJ2-7; D unresolved. Germline V CDR1 and CDR2: GTSNPN, SVGIG (reference sequence). This CDR3 contains 11 residues. Trimming removed 1 base at V and 7 bases at J, with 8 bases between. The CDR3 nucleotides read TGTGCCTGGAGTGAGGGAAGGGAGCAGTACGTC. Residues: CAWSEGREQYV.

V usage is TRBV6-6 and J usage is TRBJ1-6; D ambiguous. The V end was cut by 7 bases, the J end by 11 bases, with 18 bases between. This CDR3 region has 14 residues. Germline V CDR1 and CDR2: MNHNY, SVGAGI (reference sequence). CDR3 protein: CASTWTSGQPPLHF. The CDR3 coding sequence is TGTGCCAGCACCTGGACGTCCGGGCAGCCACCCCTCCACTTT.

This chain joins TRBV6-4 and TRBJ1-2; no firm D call. The CDR3 contains 12 residues. CDR1 and CDR2 (germline): MRHNA, SNTAGT. Trimming cost V 2 bases and J 8 bases, with 9 bases left between them. For the CDR3, the DNA is TGTGCCAGCAGTGACCGAGGTCGCGGCTACACCTTC. Amino acids: CASSDRGRGYTF.